The 8 T cell receptor beta chains given below trace back to one sample, sequenced in a study of somatic mutations in cytotoxic T cells in rheumatoid arthritis (dated by TCRdb to 2017 to 2019). Library construction relied on the immunoSEQ multiplex PCR assay. TCRdb holds this immuneACCESS table with in-frame rearrangements only. Some clones are missing; in checked studies, unresolved V genes explain under half, and the rest has no known cause. This sample gives about 15,000 clones in total; 65% to 80% of them show up just once. About 10% of the sample comes from the top ten. Sequenced: CD8+ T cells sorted from blood. The receptors derive from an adult with rheumatoid arthritis.

Here the CDR3 reads CASSIKSTSPLHF. The DNA for the CDR3 is TGTGCCAGTAGTATTAAGTCCACGTCACCCCTCCACTTT. The chain carries TRBV19 and TRBJ1-6; D gene ambiguous. V was shortened by 3 bases and J by 10 bases, with 10 bases between the two germline ends. The CDR3 consists of 13 residues. Germline CDR1 LNHDA, CDR2 SQIVND (reference sequence).

The rearrangement links TRBV4-3 to TRBJ2-7; 8 bases align to TRBD1. V lost 4 bases, J lost 5 bases, and 10 bases stayed unmatched. CDR1 and CDR2 from the germline V gene are LGHNA and YSLEER. The CDR3 sequence is 15 residues long. Here the CDR3 reads CASSPSTGEVNEQYF. The CDR3 coding sequence is TGCGCCAGCAGCCCCTCGACAGGGGAGGTCAACGAGCAGTACTTC.

V and J are TRBV27 and TRBJ2-3; a possible D gene is TRBD1 (5 bases). V was clipped by 0 bases and J by 2 bases, with 15 bases between them. The CDR3 has 17 residues. The germline V gene encodes CDR1 MNHEY and CDR2 SMNVEV (reference sequence). The CDR3: CASSLSMTTAFTDTQYF. In nucleotides, the CDR3 is TGTGCCAGCAGTTTATCGATGACGACAGCCTTCACAGATACGCAGTATTTT.

The chain joins TRBV9 to TRBJ1-5, with TRBD1 matching over 7 bases. Germline CDR1 SGDLS, CDR2 YYNGEE. The CDR3 has 14 residues. The junction had 3 bases not matched to a gene; V was cut back by 4 bases and J by 2 bases. CDR3: CASSTGQGNQPQHF. In DNA, the CDR3 is TGTGCCAGCAGCACAGGACAGGGCAATCAGCCCCAGCATTTT.

This rearrangement joins TRBV4-3 to TRBJ2-1, with 9 positions matching TRBD1. CDR3 size: 15 residues. V was clipped by 1 base and J by 5 bases; unmatched bases: 3. The germline CDR1 and CDR2 sequences are LGHNA and YSLEER. CDR3 region: CASSQVGQGNNEQFF. The CDR3 nucleotides are TGCGCCAGCAGCCAAGTGGGACAGGGAAACAATGAGCAGTTCTTC.

CDR3 in amino acids: CASSGQLGGGPTDTQYF. In DNA form, the CDR3 reads TGTGCCAGCAGCGGTCAGTTAGGAGGGGGGCCCACAGATACGCAGTATTTT. The chain joins TRBV9 to TRBJ2-3; D could derive from TRBD1 or TRBD2 (6 bases each). Germline V gene lookup returns CDR1 SGDLS and CDR2 YYNGEE. The V and J ends lost 3 bases and 2 bases respectively, with 19 bases between them. The CDR3 sequence is 17 residues long. Full variable domain (outside the CDR3, taken from reference TRBV9 and TRBJ2-3): DSGVTQTPKHLITATGQRVTLRCSPRSGDLSVYWYQQSLDQGLQFLIQYYNGEERAKGNILERFSAQQFPDLHSELNLSSLELGDSALYFCASSGQLGGGPTDTQYFGPGTRLTVL.

The chain combines TRBV21-1 with TRBJ2-5; the DNA was not compared with TRBD1, the D call given in the table. TRBV21-1 is described as a pseudogene. The CDR3 spans 20 residues. The CDR3, as DNA: TGTGCCAGCAGCAAAAAGGGACTACTACGGGGGACAGGGGTAGGAGAGACCCAGTACTTC. It is translated as CASSKKGLLRGTGVGETQYF.

This clone was counted a few times. The V call is TRBV9, the J call TRBJ2-3; 9 nucleotides line up with TRBD2. This CDR3 is 17 amino acids long. V lost 0 bases and J lost 2; bases outside the gene matches: 7. CDR1 SGDLS and CDR2 YYNGEE come from the germline V gene. CDR3 protein: CASSVGRWTSDTDTQYF. The CDR3 DNA reads TGTGCCAGCAGCGTAGGTCGATGGACTAGCGACACAGATACGCAGTATTTT. The full variable domain, its missing parts supplied by reference TRBV9 and TRBJ2-3, is DSGVTQTPKHLITATGQRVTLRCSPRSGDLSVYWYQQSLDQGLQFLIQYYNGEERAKGNILERFSAQQFPDLHSELNLSSLELGDSALYFCASSVGRWTSDTDTQYFGPGTRLTVL.